This T cell receptor beta chain was sequenced in a study of cytomegalovirus exposure and HLA in healthy donors. General study findings and limits: In a later analysis, the majority of CMV-associated beta chains seemingly showed HLA restriction. Later analysis associated a missense DCLRE1C variant with TCR beta V- and J-gene trimming. By HLA locus, TCR association rates varied in a later analysis, with DRB1 showing the most and HLA-C the fewest.

With respect to this clone: Its antigen is undetermined.

Deletions cut 3 bases from V and 5 bases from J, with 10 bases between. The CDR3 contains 13 residues. Germline V gives CDR1 LNHDA, CDR2 SQIVND (reference sequence). Primers for the PCR totalled 60 Vbeta and 13 Jbeta. Clones were read by immunoSEQ multiplex PCR, and TCRdb kept only the in-frame ones, dropping some. Here the sample spans 90,000 to 100,000 clones, approximately 80% being singletons. This chain connects TRBV19 to TRBJ1-1; no reliable D call. Sequencing was carried out using PBMCs. The sequence was collected from a female donor in good health and CMV-seronegative. The CDR3 protein is CASSIGGDTEAFF. CDR3 coding DNA: TGTGCCAGTAGTATTGGAGGAGATACTGAAGCTTTCTTT.